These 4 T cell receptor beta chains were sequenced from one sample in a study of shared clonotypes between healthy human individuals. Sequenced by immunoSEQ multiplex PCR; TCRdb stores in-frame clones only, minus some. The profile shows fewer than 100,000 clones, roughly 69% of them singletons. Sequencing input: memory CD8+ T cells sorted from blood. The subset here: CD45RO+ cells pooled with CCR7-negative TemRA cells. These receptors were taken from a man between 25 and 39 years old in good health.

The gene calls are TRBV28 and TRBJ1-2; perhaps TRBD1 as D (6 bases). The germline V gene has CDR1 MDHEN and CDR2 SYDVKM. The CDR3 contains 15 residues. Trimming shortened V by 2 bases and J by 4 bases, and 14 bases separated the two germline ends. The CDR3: CASSLPQGGRYGYTF. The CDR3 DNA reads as TGTGCCAGCAGTTTACCCCAAGGGGGACGCTATGGCTACACCTTC.

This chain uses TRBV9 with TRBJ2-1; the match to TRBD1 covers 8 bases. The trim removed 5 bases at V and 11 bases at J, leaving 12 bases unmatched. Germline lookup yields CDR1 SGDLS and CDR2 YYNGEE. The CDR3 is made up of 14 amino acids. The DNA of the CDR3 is TGTGCCAGCAGTGGGACAGGTGGCGAGGCTAAGCAGTTCTTC. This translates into CASSGTGGEAKQFF.

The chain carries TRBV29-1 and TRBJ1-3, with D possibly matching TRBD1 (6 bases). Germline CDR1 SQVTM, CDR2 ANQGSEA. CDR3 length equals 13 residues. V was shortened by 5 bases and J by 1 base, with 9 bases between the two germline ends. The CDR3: CSVWGASGNTIYF. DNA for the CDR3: TGCAGCGTTTGGGGGGCGTCTGGAAACACCATATATTTT.

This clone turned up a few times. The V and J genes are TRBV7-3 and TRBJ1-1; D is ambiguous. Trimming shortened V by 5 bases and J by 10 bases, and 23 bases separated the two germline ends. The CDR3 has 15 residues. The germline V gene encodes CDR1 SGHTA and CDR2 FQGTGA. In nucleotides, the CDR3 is TGTGCCAGCAGCGTGCATAACGACGGACGAACGGGAGCTTTCTTT. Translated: CASSVHNDGRTGAFF.